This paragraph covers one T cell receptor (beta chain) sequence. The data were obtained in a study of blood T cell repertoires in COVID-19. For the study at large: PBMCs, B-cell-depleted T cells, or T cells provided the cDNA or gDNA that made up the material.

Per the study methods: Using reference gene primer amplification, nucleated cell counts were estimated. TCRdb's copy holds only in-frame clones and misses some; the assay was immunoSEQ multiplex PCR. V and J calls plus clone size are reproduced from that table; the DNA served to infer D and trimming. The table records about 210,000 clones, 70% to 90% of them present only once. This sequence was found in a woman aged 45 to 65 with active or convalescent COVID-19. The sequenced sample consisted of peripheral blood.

In DNA, the CDR3 is TGTGCCAGCAGCCAAGATTCTATGTTGCCCCTCCACTTT. Protein sequence: CASSQDSMLPLHF. The chain joins TRBV14 to TRBJ1-6; unclear D gene. CDR1 and CDR2 from the germline V gene are SGHDN and FVKESK. Trimming took off 0 bases at V and 13 bases at J, with 10 bases between the two ends. The CDR3 covers 13 residues.